What follows are 15 T cell receptor beta chains derived from one specimen sequenced in a study of cytomegalovirus exposure and HLA in healthy donors. Researchers ran the PCR with 60 Vbeta and 13 Jbeta primers. The data were produced by immunoSEQ multiplex PCR, yet TCRdb's version contains in-frame clones alone and is incomplete. The sample lists about 160,000 clones; over 75% were seen once. The sequenced sample consisted of PBMCs. The source of these receptors is a woman in her thirties in good health and CMV-seronegative.

The V gene is TRBV2, the J gene TRBJ1-2, with TRBD1 matching over 10 bases. The junction had 8 bases not matched to a gene; V was cut back by 0 bases and J by 7 bases. Germline assignment: CDR1 SNHLY and CDR2 FYNNEI. This CDR3 has 16 amino acids. The CDR3, as DNA: TGTGCCAGCAGTGAAGCGCTTCGGGACAGGGGAAGTGGCTACACCTTC. Its translation: CASSEALRDRGSGYTF.

The chain employs TRBV19 and TRBJ2-5; 7 bases match TRBD1. CDR3 length: 14 residues. The trim removed 8 bases at V and 5 bases at J, leaving 11 bases unmatched. Germline V gives CDR1 LNHDA, CDR2 SQIVND (reference sequence). Written as DNA, the CDR3 is TGTGCCAGTCACAGGGGCAGTCCGGGTGAGACCCAGTACTTC. Translating it yields CASHRGSPGETQYF.

The chain uses TRBV18 and TRBJ2-5, with D perhaps TRBD1 (6 bases). Germline V gene sequence: CDR1 KGHSH, CDR2 LQKENI. Trimming left V 3 bases short and J 5 bases short, with 10 bases between. There are 13 residues in the CDR3. The CDR3 nucleotides read TGTGCCAGCTCACCCGGGACAATCGAGACCCAGTACTTC. It translates to CASSPGTIETQYF.

The chain carries TRBV5-1 and TRBJ2-5, with 9 bases fitting TRBD2. V gave up 0 bases and J gave up 3 bases; unmatched junction bases: 3. In germline, CDR1 is SGHRS, CDR2 YFSETQ. The CDR3 extends over 15 amino acids. CDR3 sequence reads: CASSLDGTSKETQYF. CDR3 sequence (DNA): TGCGCCAGCAGCTTGGATGGGACTAGCAAAGAGACCCAGTACTTC.

This chain links TRBV9 with TRBJ2-3; D may be TRBD2 (6 bases). The CDR3 sequence is 17 residues long. Trimming pared 0 bases from V and 2 bases from J, leaving 16 bases between. Germline values: CDR1 SGDLS, CDR2 YYNGEE. The DNA for the CDR3 is TGTGCCAGCAGCGTAGGTATCCGGGAGACAAACACAGATACGCAGTATTTT. Translating it yields CASSVGIRETNTDTQYF.

V and J are TRBV5-1 and TRBJ2-1; perhaps TRBD1 as D (6 bases). Germline values: CDR1 SGHRS, CDR2 YFSETQ. CDR3 length: 15 residues. The germline V and J ends were trimmed by 3 bases and 4 bases, with 14 bases remaining between them. The CDR3 loop reads CASSSQGEGYNEQFF. For the CDR3, the DNA is TGCGCCAGCAGCTCACAGGGTGAGGGGTACAATGAGCAGTTCTTC.

The CDR3 here is CASNPTGTGDNEQFF. The DNA for the CDR3 is TGTGCCAGCAATCCAACCGGGACAGGGGACAATGAGCAGTTCTTC. V is TRBV6-6 and J is TRBJ2-1; 10 nucleotides align to TRBD1. The CDR3 runs 15 residues. V shed 7 bases, J shed 5 bases, and the junction held 8 bases outside the gene matches. CDR1 MNHNY and CDR2 SVGAGI come from the germline V gene (reference sequence).

This chain's CDR3 is CASSASGDEAFF. The CDR3 nucleotides are TGTGCCAGCTCCGCGTCGGGAGATGAAGCTTTCTTT. The V call is TRBV18, the J call TRBJ1-1; D is ambiguous. Germline V lookup: CDR1 KGHSH, CDR2 LQKENI. The CDR3 is 12 amino acids. V lost 6 bases, J lost 7 bases, and 12 bases lay in between.

The rearrangement uses TRBV5-1 and TRBJ2-7; a possible D gene is TRBD2 (5 bases). The V gene lost 4 bases and the J gene lost 3 bases, with 14 bases spanning the gap. Germline CDR1 is SGHRS and CDR2 is YFSETQ. The CDR3 contains 14 residues. CDR3 amino acids: CASSARGSDYEQYF. The DNA of the CDR3 is TGCGCCAGCAGCGCCCGGGGTTCCGACTACGAGCAGTACTTC.

The rearrangement links TRBV18 to TRBJ1-2; D remains ambiguous. Trimming removed 6 bases at V and 0 bases at J, with 8 bases between. Per germline, CDR1 KGHSH and CDR2 LQKENI. The CDR3 spans 13 residues. Written as DNA, the CDR3 is TGTGCCAGCTCCCCCCGGGCTAACTATGGCTACACCTTC. It yields the protein CASSPRANYGYTF.

This rearrangement joins TRBV18 to TRBJ1-1; D possibly corresponds to TRBD1 (5 bases). This CDR3 comprises 14 residues. V lost 3 bases to trimming and J lost 1 base, with 9 bases between them. Germline values: CDR1 KGHSH, CDR2 LQKENI. The CDR3 DNA reads as TGTGCCAGCTCACCGGGGCGAGGGAACACTGAAGCTTTCTTT. Amino acids: CASSPGRGNTEAFF. The full variable domain, completed using reference TRBV18 and TRBJ1-1, is NAGVMQNPRHLVRRRGQEARLRCSPMKGHSHVYWYRQLPEEGLKFMVYLQKENIIDESGMPKERFSAEFPKEGPSILRIQQVVRGDSAAYFCASSPGRGNTEAFFGQGTRLTVV.

This sequence joins TRBV30 and TRBJ1-4; 11 bases match TRBD1. CDR1 is GTSNPN and CDR2 is SVGIG in the germline V gene (reference sequence). The V gene end was trimmed by 3 bases and the J gene end by 8 bases; junction bases not matched to a gene: 5. The CDR3 consists of 14 residues. This CDR3 reads CAWSSDRGREKLFF. CDR3 bases: TGTGCCTGGAGCTCGGACAGGGGGCGAGAAAAACTGTTTTTT.

The gene calls are TRBV5-4 and TRBJ2-5, with D maybe TRBD1 (5 bases). Looked up from germline, CDR1 is SGHNT and CDR2 is YYREEE (reference sequence). With 4 bases removed from V and 1 base from J, the gap between germline ends came to 17 bases. This CDR3 spans 16 amino acids. The CDR3 bases are TGTGCCAGCAGCCTCCCTGGGGCCCAGGGCCAAGAGACCCAGTACTTC. This encodes CASSLPGAQGQETQYF.

The sample holds a few counts of this clone. The chain carries TRBV9 and TRBJ2-7; a possible D gene is TRBD2 (5 bases). This CDR3 region has 20 residues. Germline V gene lookup returns CDR1 SGDLS and CDR2 YYNGEE. V shed 0 bases and J shed 0 bases, with 25 bases lying between them. Here the CDR3 reads CASSVDPAPPSGASSYEQYF. The CDR3 nucleotides are TGTGCCAGCAGCGTAGACCCCGCCCCGCCAAGCGGTGCTAGCTCCTACGAGCAGTACTTC. Looking up the rest from reference TRBV9 and TRBJ2-7 gives the full variable domain: DSGVTQTPKHLITATGQRVTLRCSPRSGDLSVYWYQQSLDQGLQFLIQYYNGEERAKGNILERFSAQQFPDLHSELNLSSLELGDSALYFCASSVDPAPPSGASSYEQYFGPGTRLTVT.

V gene TRBV7-9 combines with J gene TRBJ2-3, with 8 positions matching TRBD2. The V gene end was trimmed by 3 bases and the J gene end by 1 base; junction bases not matched to a gene: 0. Germline V CDR1 and CDR2: SEHNR, FQNEAQ (reference sequence). The CDR3 is 14 amino acids. CDR3 in DNA: TGTGCCAGCAGCTTGCGGGGGGGCACAGATACGCAGTATTTT. Residues: CASSLRGGTDTQYF.